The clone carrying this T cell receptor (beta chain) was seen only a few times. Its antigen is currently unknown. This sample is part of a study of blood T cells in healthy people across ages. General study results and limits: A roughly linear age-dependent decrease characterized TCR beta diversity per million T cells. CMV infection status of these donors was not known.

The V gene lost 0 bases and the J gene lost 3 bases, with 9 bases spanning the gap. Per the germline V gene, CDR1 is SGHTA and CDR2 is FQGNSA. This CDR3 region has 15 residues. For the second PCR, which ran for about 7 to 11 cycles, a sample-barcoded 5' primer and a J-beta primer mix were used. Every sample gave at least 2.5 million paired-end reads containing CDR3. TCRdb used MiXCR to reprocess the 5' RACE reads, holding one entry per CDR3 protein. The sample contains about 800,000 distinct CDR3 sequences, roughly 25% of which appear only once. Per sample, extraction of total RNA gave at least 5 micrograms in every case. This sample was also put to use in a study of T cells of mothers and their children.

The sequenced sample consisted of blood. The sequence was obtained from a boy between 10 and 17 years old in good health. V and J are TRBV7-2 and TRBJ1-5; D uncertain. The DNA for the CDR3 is TGTGCCAGCAGCTTAGCGTTCGGGAACAATCAGCCCCAGCATTTT. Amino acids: CASSLAFGNNQPQHF.